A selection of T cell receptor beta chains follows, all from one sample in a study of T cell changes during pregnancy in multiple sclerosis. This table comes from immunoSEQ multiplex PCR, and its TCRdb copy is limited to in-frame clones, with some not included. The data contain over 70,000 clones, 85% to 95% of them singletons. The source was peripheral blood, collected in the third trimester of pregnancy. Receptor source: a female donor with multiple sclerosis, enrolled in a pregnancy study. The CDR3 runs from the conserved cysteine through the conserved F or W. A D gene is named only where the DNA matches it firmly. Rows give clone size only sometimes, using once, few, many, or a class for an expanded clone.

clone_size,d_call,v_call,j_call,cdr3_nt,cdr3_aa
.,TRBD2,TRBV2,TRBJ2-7,TGTGCCAGCTGGGGACTAGATCTCCGTTCTGCCTACGAGCAGTACTTC,CASWGLDLRSAYEQYF
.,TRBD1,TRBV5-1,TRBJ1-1,TGCGCCAGCAGCTTATTACAGGGGGCCGTCGGGACTGAAGCTTTCTTT,CASSLLQGAVGTEAFF
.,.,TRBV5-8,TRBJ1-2,TGTGCCAGCTTAACAGGGCCCGACTATGGCTACACCTTC,CASLTGPDYGYTF
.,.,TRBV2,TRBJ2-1,TGTGCCAGCAGCTATCTAGTAAGGGAGCAGTTCTTC,CASSYLVREQFF
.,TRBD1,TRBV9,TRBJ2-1,TGTGCCAGCAGCGTAGGGACAGGGGGGGACAATGAGCAGTTCTTC,CASSVGTGGDNEQFF
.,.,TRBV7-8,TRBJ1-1,TGTGCCAGCAGCTTAGGGGCGGGCAGGAAGAACACTGAAGCTTTCTTT,CASSLGAGRKNTEAFF
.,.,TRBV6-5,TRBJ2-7,TGTGCCAGCAGTTACGGGGGCACTGGCTCCTACGAGCAGTACTTC,CASSYGGTGSYEQYF
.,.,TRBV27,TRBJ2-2,TGTGCCAGCAGTCAGATTGCCGGGGAGCTGTTTTTT,CASSQIAGELFF
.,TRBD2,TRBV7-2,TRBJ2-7,TGTGCCAGCAGCTTAAGGCTAGCGGGGCCCTCCTACGAGCAGTACTTC,CASSLRLAGPSYEQYF
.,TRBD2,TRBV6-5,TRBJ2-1,TGTGCCAGCAGTTACTCAGGGACTAGCGGGGCTAATGAGCAGTTCTTC,CASSYSGTSGANEQFF
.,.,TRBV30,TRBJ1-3,TGTGCCTGGAGTGTACTGCAGGCCCGGGGAAACACCATATATTTT,CAWSVLQARGNTIYF
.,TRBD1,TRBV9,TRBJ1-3,TGTGCCAGCAGCACCCAGACAGGGCCCCCTCCGGGAAACACCATATATTTT,CASSTQTGPPPGNTIYF
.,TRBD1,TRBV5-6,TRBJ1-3,TGTGCCAGCAGCCCGCGTAGGACAGGGGGAAACACCATATATTTT,CASSPRRTGGNTIYF
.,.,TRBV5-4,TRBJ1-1,TGTGCCAGCAGCTTGTCCGTACTAAACGCTGAGAAAGCTTTCTTT,CASSLSVLNAEKAFF
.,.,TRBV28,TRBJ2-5,TGTGCCAGCAGTTTAGACCAGGGGAGAGGGGAGACCCAGTACTTC,CASSLDQGRGETQYF
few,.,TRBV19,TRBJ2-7,TGTGCCAGTGGAAAAACTAGCAACGAGCAGTACTTC,CASGKTSNEQYF
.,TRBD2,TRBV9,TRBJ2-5,TGTGCCAGCAGCCCAGGGACTAGCCGTGGAGAGACCCAGTACTTC,CASSPGTSRGETQYF
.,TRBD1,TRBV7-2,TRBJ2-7,TGTGCCAGCAGCTTGGACAGGGGACGAACAGTCCACGAGCAGTACTTC,CASSLDRGRTVHEQYF
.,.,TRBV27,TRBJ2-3,TGTGCCAGCAGTTTTGCCCCTGAAAGCGCAGATACGCAGTATTTT,CASSFAPESADTQYF
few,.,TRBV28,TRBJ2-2,TGTGCCAGCAGCTATAACACAAGGAGCACCGGGGAGCTGTTTTTT,CASSYNTRSTGELFF
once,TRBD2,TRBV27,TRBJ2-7,TGTGCCAGCAGTCCAGGACTAGCGGTCTACGAGCAGTACTTC,CASSPGLAVYEQYF
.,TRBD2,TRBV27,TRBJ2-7,TGTGCCAGCAGGCTCGCCCCCGCTAGCGGGAACTACGAGCAGTACTTC,CASRLAPASGNYEQYF
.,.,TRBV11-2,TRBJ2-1,TGTGCCAGCAGCTTAGATCGGGCAGCCTTAGAGGGGTTCTTC,CASSLDRAALEGFF
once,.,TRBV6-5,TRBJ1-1,TGTGCCAGCAGTCCCCTAGGGGGTAAAAACACTGAAGCTTTCTTT,CASSPLGGKNTEAFF
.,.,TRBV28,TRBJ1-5,TGTGCCAGTGGGGGGTGGGAAGTTCCGGCTAATCAGCCCCAGCATTTT,CASGGWEVPANQPQHF
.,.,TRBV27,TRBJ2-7,TGTGCCAGCAGTTCCCTGATTCTACCCTACGAGCAGTACTTC,CASSSLILPYEQYF
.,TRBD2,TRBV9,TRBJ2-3,TGTGCCAGCAGCGTAGACGGGAGGGCCATAGATACGCAGTATTTT,CASSVDGRAIDTQYF
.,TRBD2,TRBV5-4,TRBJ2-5,TGTGCCAGCAACGACCTCCTGGGAGGGAAAGAGACCCAGTACTTC,CASNDLLGGKETQYF
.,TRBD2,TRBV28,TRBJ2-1,TGTGCCAGCAGTCTGACTAGCGGACACCTCCGGGGGCAGTTCTTC,CASSLTSGHLRGQFF